This T cell receptor (beta chain) derives from a study of cytomegalovirus exposure and HLA in healthy donors. This CDR3 contains 15 residues. V trimming: 5 bases; J trimming: 5 bases; junction bases outside the gene matches: 10. Looked up from germline, CDR1 is SGHTA and CDR2 is FQGTGA. Notes on this clone: The antigen is not known.

The PCR ran on 60 Vbeta and 13 Jbeta primers. Method: immunoSEQ multiplex PCR; TCRdb's copy keeps in-frame clones and lacks some. Among roughly 62,000 clones listed, around three quarters were seen once. Broader study findings: Later on, a genetic analysis was performed. It linked a missense variant in DCLRE1C with V- and J-gene trimming of TCR beta.

The source material was PBMCs. The chain couples TRBV7-3 to TRBJ2-5; TRBD1 agrees at 8 bases. The source is a woman between 35 and 50 years old in good health and CMV-seropositive. CDR3: CASSLGQGELETQYF. The CDR3 DNA is TGTGCCAGCAGCCTCGGACAGGGAGAGTTGGAGACCCAGTACTTC.